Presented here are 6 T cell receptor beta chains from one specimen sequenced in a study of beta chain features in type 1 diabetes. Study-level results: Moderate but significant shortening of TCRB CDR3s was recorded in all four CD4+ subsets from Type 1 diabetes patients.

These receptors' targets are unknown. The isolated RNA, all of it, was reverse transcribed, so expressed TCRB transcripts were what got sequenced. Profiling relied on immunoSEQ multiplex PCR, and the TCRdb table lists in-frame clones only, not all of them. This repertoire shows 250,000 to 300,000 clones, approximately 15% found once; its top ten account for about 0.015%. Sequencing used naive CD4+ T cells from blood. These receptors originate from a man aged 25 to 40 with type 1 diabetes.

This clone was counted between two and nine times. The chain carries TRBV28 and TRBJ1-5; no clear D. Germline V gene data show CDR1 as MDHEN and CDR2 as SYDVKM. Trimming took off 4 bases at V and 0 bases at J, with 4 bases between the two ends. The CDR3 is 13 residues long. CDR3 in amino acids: CASSWSSNQPQHF. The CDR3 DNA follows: TGTGCCAGCAGTTGGAGTAGCAATCAGCCCCAGCATTTT.

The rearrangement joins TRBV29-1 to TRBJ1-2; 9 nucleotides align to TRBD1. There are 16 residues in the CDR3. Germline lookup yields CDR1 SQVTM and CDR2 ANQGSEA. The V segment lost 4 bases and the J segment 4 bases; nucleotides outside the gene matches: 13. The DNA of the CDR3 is TGCAGCGTTGGGAGGGGAGTAGGGACAGGGACCTATGGCTACACCTTC. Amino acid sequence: CSVGRGVGTGTYGYTF. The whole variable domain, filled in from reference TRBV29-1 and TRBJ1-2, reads SAVISQKPSRDICQRGTSLTIQCQVDSQVTMMFWYRQQPGQSLTLIATANQGSEATYESGFVIDKFPISRPNLTFSTLTVSNMSPEDSSIYLCSVGRGVGTGTYGYTFGSGTRLTVV.

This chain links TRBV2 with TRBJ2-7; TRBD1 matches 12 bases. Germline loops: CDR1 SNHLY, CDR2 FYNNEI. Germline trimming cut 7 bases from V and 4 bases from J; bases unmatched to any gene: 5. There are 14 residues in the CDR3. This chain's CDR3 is CASTGQGARYEQYF. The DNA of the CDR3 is TGTGCCAGCACGGGACAGGGGGCAAGGTACGAGCAGTACTTC. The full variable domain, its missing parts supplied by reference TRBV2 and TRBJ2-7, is EPEVTQTPSHQVTQMGQEVILRCVPISNHLYFYWYRQILGQKVEFLVSFYNNEISEKSEIFDDQFSVERPDGSNFTLKIRSTKLEDSAMYFCASTGQGARYEQYFGPGTRLTVT.

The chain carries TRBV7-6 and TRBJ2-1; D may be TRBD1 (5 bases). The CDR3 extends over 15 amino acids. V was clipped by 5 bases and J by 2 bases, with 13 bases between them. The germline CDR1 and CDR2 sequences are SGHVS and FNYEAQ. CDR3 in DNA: TGTGCCAGCAGCCCCAGGGTGCTAACCTACAATGAGCAGTTCTTC. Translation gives CASSPRVLTYNEQFF.

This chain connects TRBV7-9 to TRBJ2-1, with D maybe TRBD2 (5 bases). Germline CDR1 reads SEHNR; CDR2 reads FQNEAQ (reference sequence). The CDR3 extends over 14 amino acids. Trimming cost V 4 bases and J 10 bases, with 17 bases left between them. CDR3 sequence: CASSSGLDFDEQFF. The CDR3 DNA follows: TGTGCCAGCAGCTCCGGACTGGACTTCGACGAGCAGTTCTTC. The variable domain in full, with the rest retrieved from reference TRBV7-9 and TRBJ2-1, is DTGVSQNPRHKITKRGQNVTFRCDPISEHNRLYWYRQTLGQGPEFLTYFQNEAQLEKSRLLSDRFSAERPKGSFSTLEIQRTEQGDSAMYLCASSSGLDFDEQFFGPGTRLTVL.

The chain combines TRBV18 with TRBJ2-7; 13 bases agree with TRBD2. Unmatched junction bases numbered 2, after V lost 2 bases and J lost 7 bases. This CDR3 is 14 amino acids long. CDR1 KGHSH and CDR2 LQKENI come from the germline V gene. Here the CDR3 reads CASSPGLAGVEQYF. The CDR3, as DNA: TGTGCCAGCTCACCAGGACTAGCGGGAGTTGAGCAGTACTTC.